This passage covers 5 T cell receptor beta chains from one sample sequenced in a study of blood T cell repertoires in COVID-19. Sequencing used immunoSEQ multiplex PCR; TCRdb keeps in-frame clones, though not all of them. This sample yields some 300,000 clones, of which more than 80% are seen a single time; over 5% belongs to the top ten. The source material was peripheral blood. Receptors were obtained from a woman in her forties or fifties with COVID-19, enrolled during active disease.

V and J are TRBV6-2 or TRBV6-3 and TRBJ1-1; no clear D gene. CDR1 and CDR2 from the germline V gene are MNHEY and SVGEGT. CDR3 size: 16 residues. Deletions cut 4 bases from V and 1 base from J, with 16 bases between. As DNA, the CDR3 is TGTGCCAGCAGTTCGTCCCGACTAGTAACGAACACTGAAGCTTTCTTT. Translated: CASSSSRLVTNTEAFF.

The chain links TRBV27 to TRBJ2-1; 7 nucleotides align to TRBD1. The junction had 9 bases not matched to a gene; V was cut back by 0 bases and J by 10 bases. This CDR3 is built from 15 residues. Germline values: CDR1 MNHEY, CDR2 SMNVEV (reference sequence). This CDR3 reads CASSLSGTVGREQFF. DNA of the CDR3: TGTGCCAGCAGTTTATCAGGGACAGTGGGTCGGGAGCAGTTCTTC.

The chain recombines TRBV18 with TRBJ2-5; the D gene is possibly TRBD1 (5 bases). V shed 3 bases and J shed 5 bases, with 7 bases lying between them. The length of the CDR3 is 12 residues. The germline V gene encodes CDR1 KGHSH and CDR2 LQKENI. CDR3 in amino acids: CASSPTEETQYF. The CDR3 DNA is TGTGCCAGCTCACCGACAGAGGAGACCCAGTACTTC.

The chain employs TRBV10-3 and TRBJ2-7; TRBD2 matches at 8 bases. CDR1 and CDR2 from the germline V gene are ENHRY and SYGVKD. V lost 0 bases, J lost 6 bases, and 4 bases stayed unmatched. This CDR3 has 14 residues. The DNA of the CDR3 is TGTGCCATCAGTGAGTCGCCTAGCGGGTTCGAGCAGTACTTC. Its translation: CAISESPSGFEQYF.

The V and J genes are TRBV7-3 and TRBJ1-1; 9 bases agree with TRBD1. This CDR3 is 16 amino acids long. Germline loops: CDR1 SGHTA, CDR2 FQGTGA. V dropped 4 bases and J dropped 0; count of bases not matched to a gene: 6. CDR3 sequence (DNA): TGTGCCAGCAGCTCTACGACAGGGGGTATGAACACTGAAGCTTTCTTT. The encoded protein is CASSSTTGGMNTEAFF.